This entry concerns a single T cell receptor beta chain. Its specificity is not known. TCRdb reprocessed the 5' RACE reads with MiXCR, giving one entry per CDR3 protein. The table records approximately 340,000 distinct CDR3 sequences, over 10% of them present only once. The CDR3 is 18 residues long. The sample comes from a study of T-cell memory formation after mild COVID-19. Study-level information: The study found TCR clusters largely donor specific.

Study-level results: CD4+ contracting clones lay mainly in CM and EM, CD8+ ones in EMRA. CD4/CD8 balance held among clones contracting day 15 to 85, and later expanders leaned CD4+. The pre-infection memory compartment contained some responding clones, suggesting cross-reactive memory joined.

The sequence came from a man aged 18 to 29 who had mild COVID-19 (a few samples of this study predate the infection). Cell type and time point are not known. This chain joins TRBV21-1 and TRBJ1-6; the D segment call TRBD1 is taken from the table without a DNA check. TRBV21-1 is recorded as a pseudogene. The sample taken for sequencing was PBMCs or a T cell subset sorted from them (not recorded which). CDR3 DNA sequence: TGTGCCAGCAGCAAAGGGATTGGGGGTATAGCGCGGAATTCACCCCTCCACTTT. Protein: CASSKGIGGIARNSPLHF.